This TCR beta chain emerged from a study of response to subunit inactivated influenza vaccine. Whole-study results and caveats: There was a suggestion from the authors that each seasonal influenza vaccination recruits few new T cells.

This clonotype has a handful of counts. Its antigen is unidentified. Germline V gene data show CDR1 as SEHNR and CDR2 as FQNEAQ (reference sequence). The CDR3 is 14 amino acids. Germline trimming cut 4 bases from V and 9 bases from J; bases unmatched to any gene: 8. From the RT-PCR reads, TCRdb called clonotypes with MiXCR, one entry per CDR3 protein. The table has 400,000 to 550,000 distinct CDR3 sequences, roughly 27% seen once; the top ten hold 1.9%. The clonotype was recovered from a man aged 50 to 59 who received an inactivated influenza vaccine. This chain joins TRBV7-9 and TRBJ2-1; 8 bases are a match to TRBD1. Sequencing used CD4+ T cells sorted from PBMCs, obtained roughly 5 days after vaccination. The CDR3, as DNA: TGTGCCAGCAGCTCCCAGGACAGGGCGGTTGAGCAGTTCTTC. Its protein is CASSSQDRAVEQFF.